Below, 15 T cell receptor beta chains from the same sample are listed, as sequenced in a study of T cell changes during pregnancy in multiple sclerosis. Sequencing was performed with immunoSEQ multiplex PCR; in TCRdb, only in-frame clones are kept and a portion is missing. The data show just over 50,000 clones, around 92% seen once. Specimen: CD4+ T cells from peripheral blood mononuclear cells, collected after pregnancy. Receptors were obtained from a female donor with multiple sclerosis, enrolled in a pregnancy study.

This sequence joins TRBV7-6 and TRBJ2-7; 13 bases line up with TRBD2. CDR3 length: 17 residues. Trimming removed 1 base from V and 6 bases from J; junction bases left unmatched: 9. The germline V gene encodes CDR1 SGHVS and CDR2 FNYEAQ. The CDR3 coding sequence is TGTGCCAGCAGCTTAGGGGCGGTGGGACTAGCGGGATCCGAGCAGTACTTC. Residues: CASSLGAVGLAGSEQYF.

This chain uses TRBV5-1 with TRBJ1-6; TRBD1 matches 8 bases. V shed 4 bases and J 9 bases; nucleotides not matched to a gene: 12. The CDR3 spans 16 residues. CDR1 and CDR2 (germline): SGHRS, YFSETQ. CDR3 loop: CASSLSGQGGGSPLHF. The DNA for the CDR3 is TGCGCCAGCAGCCTCTCCGGACAGGGCGGGGGTTCACCCCTCCACTTT.

The chain joins TRBV27 to TRBJ1-2; a possible D gene is TRBD1 (5 bases). CDR3 size: 15 residues. Germline V lookup: CDR1 MNHEY, CDR2 SMNVEV (reference sequence). Trimming shortened V by 6 bases and J by 4 bases, and 18 bases separated the two germline ends. The DNA for the CDR3 is TGTGCCAGCAGCTCACGAGCCGGGACTGTCTATGGCTACACCTTC. It encodes CASSSRAGTVYGYTF.

V usage is TRBV7-9 and J usage is TRBJ2-2; D perhaps matches TRBD1 (6 bases). V was trimmed by 4 bases and J by 0 bases, leaving 12 bases between them. The CDR3 is made up of 16 amino acids. The germline CDR1 and CDR2 sequences are SEHNR and FQNEAQ (reference sequence). The CDR3 DNA follows: TGTGCCAGCAGCTCCTGGGACAAACCGAACACCGGGGAGCTGTTTTTT. As protein: CASSSWDKPNTGELFF.

The chain carries TRBV19 and TRBJ2-1, with 8 bases that match TRBD2. V lost 5 bases and J lost 4; bases outside the gene matches: 7. Germline CDR1 is LNHDA and CDR2 is SQIVND (reference sequence). The CDR3 extends over 15 amino acids. This chain's CDR3 is CASSSSGSPYNEQFF. CDR3 bases: TGTGCCAGTAGTTCAAGCGGGAGCCCATACAATGAGCAGTTCTTC.

The chain is built from TRBV7-8 and TRBJ2-7; 7 bases agree with TRBD2. The germline V gene has CDR1 SGHVS and CDR2 FQNEAQ. Trimming removed 5 bases from V and 2 bases from J; junction bases left unmatched: 6. This CDR3 comprises 14 residues. CDR3 region: CASSITGTTYEQYF. In nucleotides, the CDR3 is TGTGCCAGCAGCATAACCGGGACTACCTACGAGCAGTACTTC.

CDR3 amino acids: CASRIDGAGGTIYF. The DNA of the CDR3 is TGTGCCAGTAGGATCGACGGAGCGGGTGGCACCATATATTTT. The chain couples TRBV19 to TRBJ1-3; D remains ambiguous. Per the germline V gene, CDR1 is LNHDA and CDR2 is SQIVND (reference sequence). Trimming stripped 6 bases from V and 9 bases from J, with 18 bases between. This CDR3 has 14 amino acids.

The chain recombines TRBV7-2 with TRBJ2-5, with a possible D match to TRBD1 (5 bases). In germline, CDR1 is SGHTA, CDR2 FQGNSA. V was shortened by 3 bases and J by 7 bases, with 12 bases between the two germline ends. The CDR3 is 13 amino acids. The CDR3 protein is CASSLPGIVTQYF. The CDR3 coding sequence is TGTGCCAGCAGCTTGCCAGGGATTGTGACCCAGTACTTC.

The chain has TRBV29-1 and TRBJ2-3; 9 positions agree with TRBD2. CDR1 is SQVTM, CDR2 ANQGSEA, per germline. The CDR3 consists of 15 residues. Trimming removed 4 bases from V and 4 bases from J; junction bases left unmatched: 9. The CDR3 protein is CSVGIAGEAADTQYF. The CDR3 coding sequence is TGCAGCGTTGGCATAGCGGGAGAAGCGGCAGATACGCAGTATTTT.

The chain has TRBV29-1 and TRBJ2-5; 8 bases fit TRBD2. In germline, CDR1 is SQVTM, CDR2 ANQGSEA. The CDR3 consists of 13 residues. With V trimmed by 6 bases and J by 4 bases, 7 bases remained unmatched. The DNA of the CDR3 is TGCAGCGTCGCAGCGGGGGCCGGAGAGACCCAGTACTTC. Translating gives CSVAAGAGETQYF.

The sample holds a few counts of this clone. This rearrangement joins TRBV7-9 to TRBJ1-1, with D possibly matching TRBD1 (6 bases). The CDR3 is made up of 14 amino acids. The ends were cut back, 1 base at V and 4 bases at J, with 10 bases in the middle. Germline V CDR1 and CDR2: SEHNR, FQNEAQ (reference sequence). CDR3 coding DNA: TGTGCCAGCAGCTTAGGGGTAGGGGGCACTGAAGCTTTCTTT. Protein sequence: CASSLGVGGTEAFF. Drawing the rest from reference TRBV7-9 and TRBJ1-1, the complete variable domain is DTGVSQNPRHKITKRGQNVTFRCDPISEHNRLYWYRQTLGQGPEFLTYFQNEAQLEKSRLLSDRFSAERPKGSFSTLEIQRTEQGDSAMYLCASSLGVGGTEAFFGQGTRLTVV.

The chain joins TRBV19 to TRBJ1-2, with 8 bases lining up with TRBD1. V gave up 4 bases and J gave up 3 bases; unmatched junction bases: 7. Germline CDR1 LNHDA, CDR2 SQIVND (reference sequence). The CDR3 contains 15 residues. The CDR3: CASSTSTTGDYGYTF. The CDR3 bases are TGTGCCAGTAGTACCAGCACGACAGGGGACTATGGCTACACCTTC.

This chain uses TRBV7-9 with TRBJ2-7; TRBD1 matches 8 bases. V was clipped by 2 bases and J by 3 bases; unmatched bases: 3. The CDR3 runs to 14 residues. CDR1 and CDR2 from the germline V gene are SEHNR and FQNEAQ (reference sequence). In DNA form, the CDR3 reads TGTGCCAGCAGCTTACGTGGACAGGGCTACGAGCAGTACTTC. Its translation: CASSLRGQGYEQYF.

This clone was seen only a few times. The chain combines TRBV18 with TRBJ1-4; possibly TRBD1 for D (6 bases). Germline assignment: CDR1 KGHSH and CDR2 LQKENI. The CDR3 length is 16 residues. V lost 1 base, J lost 5 bases, and 14 bases lay in between. In DNA, the CDR3 is TGTGCCAGCTCACCACAAAAGGGGACAAGAAATGAAAAACTGTTTTTT. This codes for CASSPQKGTRNEKLFF.

This clone appeared a single time. The rearrangement uses TRBV15 and TRBJ2-7, with D tentatively TRBD2 (6 bases). The CDR3 totals 15 residues. V was clipped by 0 bases and J by 2 bases, with 11 bases between them. The germline V gene has CDR1 LNHNV and CDR2 YYDKDF (reference sequence). As DNA, the CDR3 is TGTGCCACCAGCAGAGATCCGGGAGCGGCCTACGAGCAGTACTTC. This translates into CATSRDPGAAYEQYF.